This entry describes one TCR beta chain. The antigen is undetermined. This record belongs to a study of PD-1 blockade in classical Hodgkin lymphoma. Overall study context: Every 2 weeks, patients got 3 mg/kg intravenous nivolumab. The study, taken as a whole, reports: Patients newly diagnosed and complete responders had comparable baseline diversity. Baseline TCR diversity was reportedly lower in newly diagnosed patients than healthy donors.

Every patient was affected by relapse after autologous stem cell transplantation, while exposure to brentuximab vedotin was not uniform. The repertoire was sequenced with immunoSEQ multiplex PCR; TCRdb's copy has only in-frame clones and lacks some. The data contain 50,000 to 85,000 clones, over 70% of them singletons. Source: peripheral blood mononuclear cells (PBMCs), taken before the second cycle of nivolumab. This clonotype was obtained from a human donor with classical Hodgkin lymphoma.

CDR3 bases: TGCAGCGTCCTACCCCCTCAGGACATCTATGGCTACACCTTC. It yields the protein CSVLPPQDIYGYTF. This rearrangement joins TRBV29-1 to TRBJ1-2; tentative D call: TRBD1 (5 bases). V was pared by 6 bases and J by 4 bases, with 18 bases between. Germline loops: CDR1 SQVTM, CDR2 ANQGSEA. The CDR3 spans 14 residues.